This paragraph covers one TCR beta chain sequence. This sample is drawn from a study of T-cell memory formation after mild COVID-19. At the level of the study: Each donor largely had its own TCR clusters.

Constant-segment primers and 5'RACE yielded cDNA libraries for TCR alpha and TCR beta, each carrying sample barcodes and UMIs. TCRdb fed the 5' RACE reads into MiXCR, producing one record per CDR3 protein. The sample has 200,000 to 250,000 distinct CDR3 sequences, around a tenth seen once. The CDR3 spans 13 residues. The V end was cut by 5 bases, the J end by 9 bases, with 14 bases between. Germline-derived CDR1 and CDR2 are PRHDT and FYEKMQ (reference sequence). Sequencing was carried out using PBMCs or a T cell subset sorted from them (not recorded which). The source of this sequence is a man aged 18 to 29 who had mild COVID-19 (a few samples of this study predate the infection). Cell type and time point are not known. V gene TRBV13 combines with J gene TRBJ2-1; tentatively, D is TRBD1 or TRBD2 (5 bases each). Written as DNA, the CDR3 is TGTGCCAGCAGCATTAGGGGACCAAGTGAGCAGTTCTTC. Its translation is CASSIRGPSEQFF. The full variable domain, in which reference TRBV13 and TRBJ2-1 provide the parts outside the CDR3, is AAGVIQSPRHLIKEKRETATLKCYPIPRHDTVYWYQQGPGQDPQFLISFYEKMQSDKGSIPDRFSAQQFSDYHSELNMSSLELGDSALYFCASSIRGPSEQFFGPGTRLTVL.